These 3 T cell receptor beta chains came from one sample sequenced in a study of spatial heterogeneity in lung cancer. TCRdb reprocessed the 5' RACE reads with MiXCR, giving one entry per CDR3 protein. Of 35,000 to 45,000 distinct CDR3 sequences in the sample, roughly 5% were seen once. Time point meaning: sample taken at primary tumor resection. Whole RNA, which was extracted from tumor, nontumor lung tissue or frozen PBMC, was sequenced without any cell sorting. The sequencing used PBMCs, collected at surgery. All receptors derive from a female donor with early-stage non-small cell lung cancer.

This clonotype was observed many times. This sequence joins TRBV4-1 and TRBJ2-5; TRBD1 matches at 12 bases. V lost 5 bases to trimming and J lost 5 bases; unmatched junction nucleotides: 12. CDR1 MGHRA and CDR2 YSYEKL come from the germline V gene. The CDR3 is 17 amino acids. This CDR3 reads CASSTFSGTGGAETQYF. Written as DNA, the CDR3 is TGCGCCAGCAGCACTTTCTCCGGGACAGGGGGCGCTGAGACCCAGTACTTC.

This clonotype was detected ten times or more. The V and J genes are TRBV28 and TRBJ1-5, with D perhaps matching TRBD1 (5 bases). The CDR3 length is 15 residues. V was shortened by 7 bases and J by 7 bases, with 20 bases between the two germline ends. CDR1 and CDR2 from the germline V gene are MDHEN and SYDVKM. This CDR3 reads CASIISGGDLQPQHF. In DNA, the CDR3 is TGTGCCAGCATTATCTCGGGGGGGGACCTACAGCCCCAGCATTTT.

This clonotype qualifies as medium-sized (0.01 to 0.1%). The chain combines TRBV29-1 with TRBJ1-5; a possible D gene is TRBD1 (5 bases). CDR3 length: 15 amino acids. CDR1 is SQVTM, CDR2 ANQGSEA, per germline. CDR3 amino acids: CTLRRTRVPVGPQHF. The CDR3 bases are TGCACCTTAAGACGGACAAGGGTTCCCGTTGGGCCCCAGCATTTT.